This TCR beta chain was profiled in a study of blood T cells in healthy people across ages. Primed by a sample-barcoded 5' primer and a J-beta primer mix, a second PCR proceeded for about 6 to 11 cycles. TCRdb re-called the 5' RACE reads through MiXCR, storing one row per CDR3 protein. The repertoire holds under 750,000 distinct CDR3 sequences, with roughly 48% as singletons. Of note for this clonotype: Its antigen is not identified.

Germline loops: CDR1 MNHEY, CDR2 SVGEGT. This CDR3 has 13 residues. The V gene lost 4 bases and the J gene lost 3 bases, with 7 bases spanning the gap. Study-wide points: Comparison with aged donors showed that long-lived donors had more naive CD4+ cells and higher diversity. Roughly linearly, TCR beta diversity per million T cells fell as age increased. Nothing was known about donor CMV status, and this possibly confounded expanded clonotype changes.

The V gene is TRBV6-2 or TRBV6-3, the J gene TRBJ1-5; D is ambiguous. Input material: blood. The clonotype was recovered from a man older than 75 in good health. This chain's CDR3 is CASSSSFNQPQHF. CDR3 bases: TGTGCCAGCAGTTCAAGTTTCAATCAGCCCCAGCATTTT.